This T cell receptor (beta chain) was recovered during a study of T-cell memory formation after mild COVID-19. Study-wide results and caveats: Among CD4+ contracting clones, most were CM and EM, and CD8+ ones EMRA.

V shed 0 bases and J shed 5 bases, with 10 bases lying between them. The CDR3 is 15 residues long. The germline V gene encodes CDR1 KGHDR and CDR2 SFDVKD. In regard to this clonotype: What it binds is not known.

Using constant-segment primers, 5'RACE produced TCR alpha and TCR beta cDNA libraries carrying sample barcodes and UMIs. From the 5' RACE reads, TCRdb called clonotypes with MiXCR, one entry per CDR3 protein. This sample has 450,000 or so distinct CDR3 sequences, with 20% found just once. The chain combines TRBV24-1 with TRBJ2-1; D remains ambiguous. Sequencing input: PBMCs or a T cell subset sorted from them (not recorded which). This TCR derives from an adult woman who had mild COVID-19 (a few samples of this study predate the infection). Cell type and time point are not known. CDR3: CATSDLGKGNNEQFF. In DNA form, the CDR3 reads TGTGCCACCAGTGATTTGGGAAAAGGTAACAATGAGCAGTTCTTC.